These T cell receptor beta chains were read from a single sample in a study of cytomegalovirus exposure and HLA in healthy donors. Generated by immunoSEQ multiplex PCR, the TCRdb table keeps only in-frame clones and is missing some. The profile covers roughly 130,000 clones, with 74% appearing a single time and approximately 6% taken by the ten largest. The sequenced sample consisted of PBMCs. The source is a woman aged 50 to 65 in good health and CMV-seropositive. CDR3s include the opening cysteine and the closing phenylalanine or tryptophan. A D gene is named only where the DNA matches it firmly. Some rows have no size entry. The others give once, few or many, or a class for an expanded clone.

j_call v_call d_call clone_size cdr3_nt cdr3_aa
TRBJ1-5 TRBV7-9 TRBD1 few TGTGCCAGCAGCTTAGCGAGACAGGGAATCAATCAGCCCCAGCATTTT CASSLARQGINQPQHF
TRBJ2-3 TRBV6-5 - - TGTGCCAGCAGACCAGGGTTTAGCACAGATACGCAGTATTTT CASRPGFSTDTQYF
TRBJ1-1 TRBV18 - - TGTGCCAGCTCACCAGACAGCTCTGAAGCTTTCTTT CASSPDSSEAFF
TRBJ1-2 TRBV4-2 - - TGTGCCAGCAGCCAAGATGGGGGCGGGAGGGGCTACGGCTACACCTTC CASSQDGGGRGYGYTF
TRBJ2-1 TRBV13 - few TGTGCCAGCAGCTTAGTCAAGGAGAAGCAGTTCTTC CASSLVKEKQFF
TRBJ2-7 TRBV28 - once TGTGCCAGCAGTTTATACAGCTATAACGAGCAGTACTTC CASSLYSYNEQYF
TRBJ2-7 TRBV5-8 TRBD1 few TGTGCCAGCAGCTTTGGCACCCGACAGGGGCGGAAGAAGGAGCAGTACTTC CASSFGTRQGRKKEQYF
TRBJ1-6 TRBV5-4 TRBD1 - TGTGCCAGCAGCCGGACAGGGGTAGATTCACCCCTCCACTTT CASSRTGVDSPLHF
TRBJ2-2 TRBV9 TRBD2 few TGTGCCAGCAGCCCGGGACTAACAAACACCGGGGAGCTGTTTTTT CASSPGLTNTGELFF
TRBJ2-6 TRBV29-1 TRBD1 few TGCAGCGTTTGGGACAGCCGCACTGGGGCCAACGTCCTGACTTTC CSVWDSRTGANVLTF
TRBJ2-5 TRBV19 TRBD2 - TGTGCCAGTAGCATCCTAGCGGGGGTGAGGGAGACCCAGTACTTC CASSILAGVRETQYF
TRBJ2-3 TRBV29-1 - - TGCAGCACCAATCTAGGGGGTCGCTCAGATACGCAGTATTTT CSTNLGGRSDTQYF
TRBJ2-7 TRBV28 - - TGTGCCAGCAGCCCGCACTATACCCAGCAGTACTTC CASSPHYTQQYF
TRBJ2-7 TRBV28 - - TGTGCCAGCAGTTTATACAGCTCCTACGAGCAGTACTTC CASSLYSSYEQYF
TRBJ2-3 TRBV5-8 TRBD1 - TGTGCCAGCAGCCGGGACAGGGGTACAGATACGCAGTATTTT CASSRDRGTDTQYF
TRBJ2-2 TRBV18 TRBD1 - TGTGCCAGCTCAAAGACAGGGGTGACCGGGGAGCTGTTTTTT CASSKTGVTGELFF
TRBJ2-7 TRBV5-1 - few TGCGCCAGCAGCTTGGGGGCCCCCTGGGAGCAGTACTTC CASSLGAPWEQYF
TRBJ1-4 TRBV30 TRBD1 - TGTGCCTGGAGAGAGGGACAGCCTAATGAAAAACTGTTTTTT CAWREGQPNEKLFF
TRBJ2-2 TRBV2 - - TGTGCCATCAAGGGAGGCGGGGAGCTGTTTTTT CAIKGGGELFF
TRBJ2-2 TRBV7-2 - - TGTGCCAGCAGCTTGGGGGGGACAGGACACACCGGGGAGCTGTTTTTT CASSLGGTGHTGELFF
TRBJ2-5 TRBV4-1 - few TGCGCCAGCAGCCAGGGGACCGGGACTCAAAGCGGGACCCAGTACTTC CASSQGTGTQSGTQYF
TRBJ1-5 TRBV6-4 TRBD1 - TGTGCCAGCAGCCGGACAGGGGAGCCCCAGCATTTT CASSRTGEPQHF
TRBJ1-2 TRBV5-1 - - TGCGCCAGCAGCTTGAACTCCCCGAACTATGGCTACACCTTC CASSLNSPNYGYTF
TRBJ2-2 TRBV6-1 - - TGTGCCAGCACCGAGCCCGGGAACACCGGGGAGCTGTTTTTT CASTEPGNTGELFF
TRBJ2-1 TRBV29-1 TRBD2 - TGCAGCGTTGGTCTTTACCCGGGACTAGATAATGAGCAGTTCTTC CSVGLYPGLDNEQFF